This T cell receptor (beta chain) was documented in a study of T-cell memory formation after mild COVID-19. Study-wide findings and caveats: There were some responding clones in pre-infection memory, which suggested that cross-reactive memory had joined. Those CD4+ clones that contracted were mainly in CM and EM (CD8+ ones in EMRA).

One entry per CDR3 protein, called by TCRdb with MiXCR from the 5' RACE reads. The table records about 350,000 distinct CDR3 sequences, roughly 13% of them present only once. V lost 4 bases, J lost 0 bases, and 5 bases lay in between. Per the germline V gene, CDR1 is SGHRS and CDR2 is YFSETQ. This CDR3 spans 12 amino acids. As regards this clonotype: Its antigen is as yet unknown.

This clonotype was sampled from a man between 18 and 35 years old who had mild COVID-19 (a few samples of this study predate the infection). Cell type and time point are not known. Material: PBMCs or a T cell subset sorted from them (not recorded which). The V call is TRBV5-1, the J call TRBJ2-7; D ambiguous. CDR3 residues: CASSPVSYEQYV. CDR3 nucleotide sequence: TGCGCCAGCAGCCCGGTCTCCTACGAGCAGTACGTC.